Presented here are 21 T cell receptor beta chains from one specimen sequenced in a study of control samples from healthy donors and cancer patients. Using immunoSEQ multiplex PCR, the repertoire was profiled, and TCRdb retains in-frame clones only, with some absent. The sample records 70,000 to 80,000 clones, approximately 84% being singletons. Source material: blood. The source is a man aged 50-59 years in good health.

This clone was seen once. The chain employs TRBV30 and TRBJ1-5; possible D gene TRBD1, 5 bases. The CDR3 is 14 residues long. CDR1 is GTSNPN, CDR2 SVGIG, per germline (reference sequence). V gave up 0 bases and J gave up 6 bases, with 12 bases separating them. The CDR3, as DNA: TGTGCCTGGAGTGTTTCCGGGGGTTTTCAGCCCCAGCATTTT. This sequence encodes CAWSVSGGFQPQHF.

The table lists this clone with a few counts. The CDR3 loop reads CASSEARAGVDEQFF. CDR3 coding DNA: TGTGCCAGCAGTGAAGCCCGGGCGGGAGTGGATGAGCAGTTCTTC. The rearrangement links TRBV2 to TRBJ2-1; 7 bases map to TRBD2. The V gene end was trimmed by 0 bases and the J gene end by 8 bases; junction bases not matched to a gene: 7. The CDR3 is made up of 15 amino acids. In germline, CDR1 is SNHLY, CDR2 FYNNEI.

This sequence joins TRBV18 and TRBJ1-6, with D possibly TRBD1 on 6 matching bases. Trimming removed 2 bases from V and 5 bases from J, with 22 bases in between. This CDR3 contains 19 residues. Per germline, CDR1 KGHSH and CDR2 LQKENI. The DNA of the CDR3 is TGTGCCAGCTCACCAAGATTCCCCACCGCAGGGGCTGATAATTCACCCCTCCACTTT. Its translation is CASSPRFPTAGADNSPLHF. The whole variable domain, remainder taken from reference TRBV18 and TRBJ1-6, is NAGVMQNPRHLVRRRGQEARLRCSPMKGHSHVYWYRQLPEEGLKFMVYLQKENIIDESGMPKERFSAEFPKEGPSILRIQQVVRGDSAAYFCASSPRFPTAGADNSPLHFGNGTRLTVT.

The gene calls are TRBV19 and TRBJ1-5, with 8 bases aligning to TRBD1. Germline CDR1 is LNHDA and CDR2 is SQIVND (reference sequence). With 5 bases clipped from V and 6 bases from J, the junction kept 18 bases outside the gene matches. The CDR3 has 18 residues. The CDR3 DNA sequence: TGTGCCAGTAGTTCACCACCGGGACAGGTCATAGCAGTTCAGCCCCAGCATTTT. Amino acid sequence: CASSSPPGQVIAVQPQHF.

This chain joins TRBV10-3 and TRBJ2-3; D gene uncertain. Germline values: CDR1 ENHRY, CDR2 SYGVKD. Trimming left V 2 bases short and J 1 base short, with 16 bases between. The length of the CDR3 is 17 residues. CDR3 nucleotide sequence: TGTGCCATCAGTGAGCCCTTTATGACATCAGGCACAGATACGCAGTATTTT. It translates to CAISEPFMTSGTDTQYF.

The V call is TRBV18, the J call TRBJ2-6; D gene ambiguous. V dropped 3 bases and J dropped 0 bases, with 3 bases sitting between them. There are 14 residues in the CDR3. Germline V gene sequence: CDR1 KGHSH, CDR2 LQKENI. Here the CDR3 DNA reads TGTGCCAGCTCACCGGACTCTGGGGCCAACGTCCTGACTTTC. It codes for CASSPDSGANVLTF.

This sequence joins TRBV5-1 and TRBJ1-5; TRBD1 agrees at 7 bases. With V trimmed by 0 bases and J by 3 bases, 3 bases remained unmatched. This CDR3 has 15 amino acids. CDR1 and CDR2 from the germline V gene are SGHRS and YFSETQ. CDR3 bases: TGCGCCAGCAGCTTGGAGGGACAGTTCAATCAGCCCCAGCATTTT. It codes for CASSLEGQFNQPQHF.

The chain is built from TRBV18 and TRBJ2-2, with D uncertain. CDR3 length: 15 amino acids. V was pared by 1 base and J by 1 base, with 7 bases between. Germline V CDR1 and CDR2: KGHSH, LQKENI. The CDR3 nucleotides read TGTGCCAGCTCACCACTAACAGTGAACACCGGGGAGCTGTTTTTT. Translating gives CASSPLTVNTGELFF.

The chain recombines TRBV2 with TRBJ2-7; D gene ambiguous. V was clipped by 2 bases and J by 6 bases, with 17 bases between them. The CDR3 is made up of 15 amino acids. Germline V gene lookup returns CDR1 SNHLY and CDR2 FYNNEI. The CDR3 sequence is CASSELGRPEREQYF. As DNA, the CDR3 is TGTGCCAGCAGTGAATTAGGCAGGCCCGAGCGCGAGCAGTACTTC. The whole variable domain, remainder taken from reference TRBV2 and TRBJ2-7, is EPEVTQTPSHQVTQMGQEVILRCVPISNHLYFYWYRQILGQKVEFLVSFYNNEISEKSEIFDDQFSVERPDGSNFTLKIRSTKLEDSAMYFCASSELGRPEREQYFGPGTRLTVT.

This chain uses TRBV7-2 with TRBJ1-2, with D possibly TRBD1 on 6 matching bases. CDR1 is SGHTA and CDR2 is FQGNSA in the germline V gene. V lost 6 bases and J lost 3, with 14 bases in between. The CDR3 loop spans 14 amino acids. Here the CDR3 reads CASRREGDHYGYTF. The CDR3 nucleotides are TGTGCCAGCAGACGGGAGGGGGACCACTATGGCTACACCTTC. Looking up the rest from reference TRBV7-2 and TRBJ1-2 gives the full variable domain: GAGVSQSPSNKVTEKGKDVELRCDPISGHTALYWYRQSLGQGLEFLIYFQGNSAPDKSGLPSDRFSAERTGGSVSTLTIQRTQQEDSAVYLCASRREGDHYGYTFGSGTRLTVV.

This clone was recorded once. V usage is TRBV7-2 and J usage is TRBJ1-1; D ambiguous. Trimming took off 11 bases at V and 0 bases at J, with 16 bases between the two ends. The CDR3 sequence is 14 residues long. Germline CDR1 and CDR2: SGHTA and FQGNSA. Written as DNA, the CDR3 is TGTGCCTCTTCCGGTGCGACTTTGAACACTGAAGCTTTCTTT. Translated, it gives CASSGATLNTEAFF.

J is TRBJ1-3 and V is TRBV4-2; unclear D gene. The CDR3 sequence is 16 residues long. Germline V lookup: CDR1 LGHNA, CDR2 YNFKEQ. Trimming stripped 0 bases from V and 7 bases from J, with 16 bases between. CDR3 DNA sequence: TGTGCCAGCAGCCAAGATCTCTCCCTGCTCGGGAACACCATATATTTT. Residues: CASSQDLSLLGNTIYF.

The chain recombines TRBV7-8 with TRBJ1-1; the match to TRBD1 covers 11 bases. CDR3 size: 17 residues. Germline CDR1 and CDR2: SGHVS and FQNEAQ. Trimming at V came to 4 bases and at J to 3 bases, leaving 10 bases not matched to a gene. CDR3 residues: CASSSNSLGQGDTEAFF. CDR3 nucleotide sequence: TGTGCCAGCAGCTCCAACAGTTTGGGACAGGGGGACACTGAAGCTTTCTTT.

The CDR3 reads CASSGGYPYEQYF. The CDR3 DNA reads TGTGCCAGCAGCGGGGGGTATCCCTACGAGCAGTACTTC. This chain uses TRBV9 with TRBJ2-7, with D perhaps assigned TRBD1 or TRBD2 (5 bases each). Germline values: CDR1 SGDLS, CDR2 YYNGEE. The CDR3 has 13 amino acids. Trimming removed 3 bases from V and 2 bases from J, with 9 bases in between. Supplemented by reference TRBV9 and TRBJ2-7, the full variable domain reads DSGVTQTPKHLITATGQRVTLRCSPRSGDLSVYWYQQSLDQGLQFLIQYYNGEERAKGNILERFSAQQFPDLHSELNLSSLELGDSALYFCASSGGYPYEQYFGPGTRLTVT.

This clone came up a few times. This sequence joins TRBV18 and TRBJ1-5; D is possibly TRBD1 (6 bases). The V and J ends lost 0 bases and 5 bases respectively, with 14 bases between them. This CDR3 region has 16 residues. The V gene's germline CDR1 is KGHSH and CDR2 LQKENI. The DNA of the CDR3 is TGTGCCAGCTCACCACCGATGGGGGCGAGGGATCAGCCCCAGCATTTT. Protein product: CASSPPMGARDQPQHF. Supplemented by reference TRBV18 and TRBJ1-5, the full variable domain reads NAGVMQNPRHLVRRRGQEARLRCSPMKGHSHVYWYRQLPEEGLKFMVYLQKENIIDESGMPKERFSAEFPKEGPSILRIQQVVRGDSAAYFCASSPPMGARDQPQHFGDGTRLSIL.

This chain links TRBV11-3 with TRBJ2-5; TRBD2 aligns across 9 bases. Germline CDR1 SGHNT, CDR2 YENEEA. There are 18 residues in the CDR3. J was trimmed by 0 bases and V by 4 bases; bases with no gene match: 12. The CDR3: CASSWRASGTTYQETQYF. DNA of the CDR3: TGTGCCAGCAGCTGGCGGGCTAGCGGGACTACCTACCAAGAGACCCAGTACTTC.

The genes are TRBV5-6 and TRBJ2-2; possible D gene TRBD2, 6 bases. V was trimmed by 6 bases and J by 1 base, leaving 19 bases between them. The length of the CDR3 is 17 residues. Germline V gene lookup returns CDR1 SGHDT and CDR2 YYEEEE. The CDR3: CASTLYLSSENTGELFF. The CDR3, as DNA: TGTGCCAGCACCCTCTACCTCTCTAGCGAGAACACCGGGGAGCTGTTTTTT.

The DNA for the CDR3 is TGTGCCTGGAGTGAGGGGGAGTACTATGGCTACACCTTC. Its translation: CAWSEGEYYGYTF. V usage is TRBV30 and J usage is TRBJ1-2, with D possibly TRBD1 on 6 matching bases. The CDR3 spans 13 residues. Trimming pared 1 base from V and 3 bases from J, leaving 9 bases between. Germline V gene data show CDR1 as GTSNPN and CDR2 as SVGIG (reference sequence). Combining the CDR3 with reference TRBV30 and TRBJ1-2 gives the whole variable domain SQTIHQWPATLVQPVGSPLSLECTVEGTSNPNLYWYRQAAGRGLQLLFYSVGIGQISSEVPQNLSASRPQDRQFILSSKKLLLSDSGFYLCAWSEGEYYGYTFGSGTRLTVV.

The CDR3, as DNA: TGTGCCAGCTCGAAGATACAGGGGGTCGGGGACACCGGGGAGCTGTTTTTT. This translates into CASSKIQGVGDTGELFF. This sequence joins TRBV18 and TRBJ2-2, with 8 nucleotides matching TRBD1. Germline V gene data show CDR1 as KGHSH and CDR2 as LQKENI. V was pared by 6 bases and J by 3 bases, with 12 bases of the junction left unmatched. The CDR3 loop spans 17 amino acids.

The chain links TRBV18 to TRBJ1-1; weak D call: TRBD1 (5 bases). Trimming removed 2 bases from V and 7 bases from J, with 20 bases in between. The CDR3 has 16 amino acids. Germline CDR1 KGHSH, CDR2 LQKENI. The CDR3 DNA is TGTGCCAGCTCACCAAACAGGAGCCTCCGGACCGGTGAAGCTTTCTTT. It encodes CASSPNRSLRTGEAFF.

The chain carries TRBV5-4 and TRBJ2-2; no clear D gene. The CDR3 has 15 residues. CDR1 and CDR2 (germline): SGHNT, YYREEE (reference sequence). Trimming took off 0 bases at V and 5 bases at J, with 11 bases between the two ends. CDR3 nucleotide sequence: TGTGCCAGCAGCTTGGCCACCGGGCAGACCGGGGAGCTGTTTTTT. Protein sequence: CASSLATGQTGELFF. Full variable domain (missing parts from reference TRBV5-4 and TRBJ2-2): ETGVTQSPTHLIKTRGQQVTLRCSSQSGHNTVSWYQQALGQGPQFIFQYYREEENGRGNFPPRFSGLQFPNYSSELNVNALELDDSALYLCASSLATGQTGELFFGEGSRLTVL.